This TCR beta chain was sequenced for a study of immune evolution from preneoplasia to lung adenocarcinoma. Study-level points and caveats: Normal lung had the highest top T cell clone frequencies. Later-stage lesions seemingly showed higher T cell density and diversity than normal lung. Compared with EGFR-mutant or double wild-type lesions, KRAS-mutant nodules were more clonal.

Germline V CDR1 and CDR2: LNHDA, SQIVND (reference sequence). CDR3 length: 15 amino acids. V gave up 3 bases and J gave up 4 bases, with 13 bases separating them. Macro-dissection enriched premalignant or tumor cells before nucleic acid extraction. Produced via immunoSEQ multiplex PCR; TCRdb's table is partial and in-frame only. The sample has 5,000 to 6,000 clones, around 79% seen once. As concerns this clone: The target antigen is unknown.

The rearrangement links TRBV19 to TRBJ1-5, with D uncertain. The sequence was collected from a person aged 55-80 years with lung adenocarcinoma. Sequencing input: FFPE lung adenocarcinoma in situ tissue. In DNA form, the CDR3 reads TGTGCCAGTAGTATGAGCCGGATAGGGAATCAGCCCCAGCATTTT. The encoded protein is CASSMSRIGNQPQHF.